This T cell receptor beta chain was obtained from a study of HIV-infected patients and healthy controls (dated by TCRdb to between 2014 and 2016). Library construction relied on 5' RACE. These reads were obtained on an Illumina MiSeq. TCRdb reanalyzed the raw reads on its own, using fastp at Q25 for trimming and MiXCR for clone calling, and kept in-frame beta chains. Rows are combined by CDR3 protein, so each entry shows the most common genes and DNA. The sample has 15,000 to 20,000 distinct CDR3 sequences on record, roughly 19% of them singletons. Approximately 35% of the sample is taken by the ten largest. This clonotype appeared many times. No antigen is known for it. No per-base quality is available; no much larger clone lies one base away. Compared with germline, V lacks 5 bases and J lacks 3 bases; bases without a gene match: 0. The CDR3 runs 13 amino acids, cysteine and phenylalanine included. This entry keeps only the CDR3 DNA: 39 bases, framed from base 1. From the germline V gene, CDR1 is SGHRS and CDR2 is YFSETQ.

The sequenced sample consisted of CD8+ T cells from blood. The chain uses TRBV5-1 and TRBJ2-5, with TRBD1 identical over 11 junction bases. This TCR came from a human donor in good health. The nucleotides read TGCGCCAGCAGGGGACAGGGGGAAGAGACCCAGTACTTC. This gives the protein CASRGQGEETQYF.